This entry concerns a single TCR beta chain. Antigen specificity is unknown. V shed 5 bases and J 0 bases; nucleotides not matched to a gene: 0. Germline-derived CDR1 and CDR2 are SGDLS and YYNGEE. The CDR3 totals 13 residues. Original analysis: ImmunoSEQ yielded junction-only sequences lacking quality scores, so filtering differed. The method was immunoSEQ multiplex PCR; TCRdb's version includes in-frame clones alone and lacks a portion of them. The V and J calls and the clone size are those of that table, but D and trimming were determined from the DNA. Of some 2.1 million clones detected, roughly 93% appear once; the ten largest clones hold more than 1.5%. This sample stems from a study of shared clonotypes between healthy human individuals. Overall study: Aged 18 to 49, the donors were a couple of women and three men.

General study findings and limits: It was anticipated that sequencing depth would influence how many clonotypes donors shared.

Positively selected for CCR7, the CD45RO-negative cells used as naive CD8 cells excluded terminally differentiated effector memory CD45RA+ cells. The receptor comes from a man younger than 30 in good health. Some clones in this sample may be carry-over from other donors' samples. Sequencing was performed on naive CD8+ T cells from PBMCs. This chain links TRBV9 with TRBJ2-3; 7 bases line up with TRBD1. This CDR3 reads CASRDRSTDTQYF. CDR3 DNA: TGTGCCAGCAGGGACAGGAGCACAGATACGCAGTATTTT.